These T cell receptor beta chains were read from a single sample in a study of blood T cells in healthy people across ages. TCRdb re-called the 5' RACE reads through MiXCR, storing one row per CDR3 protein. The sample includes approximately 770,000 distinct CDR3 sequences, roughly 50% of them seen just once. The sample was blood. Receptor source: a man under 40 in good health. Each CDR3 is given without its conserved first and last residue. The order of the fields is V gene, J gene, CDR3 protein.

>TRBV29-1|TRBJ1-4
SVTQQNLNEKLF
>TRBV6-7|TRBJ2-5
ASSYGRGQRETQY
>TRBV29-1|TRBJ2-7
SVEESPGRSASYEQY
>TRBV9|TRBJ2-7
ASSALTTLNPYEQY
>TRBV20-1|TRBJ2-7
SARGMGAWQQY
>TRBV11-1|TRBJ2-5
ASSHWEDRDGETQY
>TRBV29-1|TRBJ2-7
SVGPSGSYEQY
>TRBV20-1|TRBJ2-1
SVTTGLTYNEQF
>TRBV10-3|TRBJ2-1
AISESPGLDYNEQF
>TRBV20-1|TRBJ2-5
SAILPAGGQETQY
>TRBV2|TRBJ1-2
ASSDDFLEGGYT
>TRBV7-2|TRBJ2-1
ASSAARPNGQF
>TRBV20-1|.
SARTDSSYEQY
>TRBV12-3/TRBV12-4|TRBJ2-4
ASRPPGPKNIQY
>TRBV7-8|TRBJ1-6
ASSLVGTSPLH
>TRBV5-1|TRBJ2-7
ASSTRDRGFYEQY
>TRBV29-1|TRBJ2-1
SVVGLRYNNEQF
>TRBV3-1|TRBJ2-1
ASSHAGTPSEQF
>TRBV11-2|TRBJ1-6
ASTPGHTNYNSPLH
>TRBV6-2/TRBV6-3|TRBJ2-6
ASREPGQGAGANVLT
>TRBV7-2|TRBJ2-7
ASSPRGPGHEQY
>TRBV6-2/TRBV6-3|TRBJ2-1
ASSYSSDYEQF
>TRBV3-1|TRBJ2-4
DSSPALGQGYIQY
>TRBV7-9|TRBJ1-6
ASSLDISPLH
>TRBV20-1|TRBJ2-3
SARALGGRTDTQY
>TRBV11-2|TRBJ2-6
ASSLDLASGANVLT
>TRBV6-5|TRBJ1-2
ASSYSTGRYGYT
>TRBV7-2|TRBJ1-2
ASSPPNGVGYT
>TRBV5-1|TRBJ2-3
ASSPDRTDTQY
>TRBV20-1|TRBJ2-7
SAGPDSYEQY
>TRBV29-1|TRBJ1-1
SVAVRTSGGTEAF
>TRBV10-1|.
ANSPGQNTYEQY
>TRBV9|.
ASSVDSSENNEQY
>TRBV9|TRBJ1-4
ASSAGWRQEKLF
>TRBV7-2|TRBJ1-5
ASSLPDRANQPQH
>TRBV3-1|TRBJ2-5
ASSQGGDPQETQY
>TRBV7-2|TRBJ2-3
ASSLGGSGRVTDTQY
>TRBV7-2|TRBJ2-3
ASSLLSSTQY
>TRBV10-3|TRBJ2-7
ASLGEYEQY
>TRBV12-3/TRBV12-4|TRBJ1-6
ASSPLDSPLH
>TRBV4-3|.
ASSQEGWGAEQY
>TRBV11-2|TRBJ2-3
ASSFSPDTQY
>TRBV2|TRBJ1-1
ASSTGEGGTEAF
>TRBV6-5|TRBJ2-5
ASSTTSGAFQETQY
>TRBV7-7|TRBJ2-7
ASSFGPDYEQY
>TRBV20-1|TRBJ2-3
SARKTDTQY
>TRBV9|TRBJ1-2
ASSVAPDRGLYGYT
>TRBV6-2/TRBV6-3|TRBJ2-7
ASSLGIDEQY